The 11 T cell receptor beta chains below were found in one sample sequenced in a study of beta chain features in type 1 diabetes. Study-level findings and limits: In every one of the four CD4+ subsets, TCRB CDR3s were moderately but significantly shorter in Type 1 diabetes patients.

No antigens are known for them. The sequenced template was cDNA made from the entire isolated RNA. Sequencing was performed with immunoSEQ multiplex PCR; in TCRdb, only in-frame clones are kept and a portion is missing. The repertoire holds 600,000 to 750,000 clones, with around 11% as singletons. Sequenced: naive CD4+ T cells from blood. These receptors were obtained from a man aged 25-45 years with type 1 diabetes.

This clone was recorded a few times. The chain combines TRBV18 with TRBJ2-6, with unresolved D. Trimming cost V 2 bases and J 0 bases, with 2 bases left between them. The CDR3 has 14 residues. CDR1 is KGHSH and CDR2 is LQKENI in the germline V gene. The chain's CDR3 is CASSPTSGANVLTF. CDR3 nucleotide sequence: TGTGCCAGCTCACCAACCTCTGGGGCCAACGTCCTGACTTTC.

The V call is TRBV7-9, the J call TRBJ1-6; D is perhaps TRBD1 (6 bases). The CDR3 covers 15 residues. The V end lost 3 bases, the J end lost 6 bases, and 12 bases lay between the germline ends. The germline V gene has CDR1 SEHNR and CDR2 FQNEAQ (reference sequence). The CDR3: CASSFSGQSNSPLHF. In nucleotides, the CDR3 is TGTGCCAGCAGCTTCTCCGGACAGTCTAATTCACCCCTCCACTTT. The variable domain in full, completed from reference TRBV7-9 and TRBJ1-6, reads DTGVSQNPRHKITKRGQNVTFRCDPISEHNRLYWYRQTLGQGPEFLTYFQNEAQLEKSRLLSDRFSAERPKGSFSTLEIQRTEQGDSAMYLCASSFSGQSNSPLHFGNGTRLTVT.

The chain combines TRBV7-2 with TRBJ2-5; TRBD1 aligns across 8 bases. J was trimmed by 5 bases and V by 4 bases; bases with no gene match: 6. Germline assignment: CDR1 SGHTA and CDR2 FQGNSA. CDR3 length equals 14 residues. CDR3 sequence reads: CASSWTGKGETQYF. Written as DNA, the CDR3 is TGTGCCAGCAGCTGGACAGGGAAGGGGGAGACCCAGTACTTC. Based on the CDR3 plus reference TRBV7-2 and TRBJ2-5, the full variable domain is GAGVSQSPSNKVTEKGKDVELRCDPISGHTALYWYRQSLGQGLEFLIYFQGNSAPDKSGLPSDRFSAERTGGSVSTLTIQRTQQEDSAVYLCASSWTGKGETQYFGPGTRLLVL.

The CDR3 sequence is CASSFGGDYNEQFF. CDR3 bases: TGTGCCAGCAGCTTCGGCGGGGACTACAATGAGCAGTTCTTC. V is TRBV7-2 and J is TRBJ2-1; maybe TRBD2 (6 bases). V was trimmed by 3 bases and J by 3 bases, leaving 9 bases between them. There are 14 residues in the CDR3. Germline V lookup: CDR1 SGHTA, CDR2 FQGNSA. Looking up the rest from reference TRBV7-2 and TRBJ2-1 gives the full variable domain: GAGVSQSPSNKVTEKGKDVELRCDPISGHTALYWYRQSLGQGLEFLIYFQGNSAPDKSGLPSDRFSAERTGGSVSTLTIQRTQQEDSAVYLCASSFGGDYNEQFFGPGTRLTVL.

This clone was seen more than once but under ten times. The genes are TRBV7-2 and TRBJ2-5, with D possibly called TRBD1 or TRBD2 (5 bases each). The CDR3 length is 14 residues. Germline values: CDR1 SGHTA, CDR2 FQGNSA. Trimming removed 5 bases from V and 7 bases from J, with 17 bases in between. The CDR3 DNA sequence: TGTGCCAGCAGCCCGGGTGGGACGGAAGGGACCCAGTACTTC. Protein sequence: CASSPGGTEGTQYF. The complete variable domain, with remaining parts taken from reference TRBV7-2 and TRBJ2-5, reads GAGVSQSPSNKVTEKGKDVELRCDPISGHTALYWYRQSLGQGLEFLIYFQGNSAPDKSGLPSDRFSAERTGGSVSTLTIQRTQQEDSAVYLCASSPGGTEGTQYFGPGTRLLVL.

This clone was observed a few times. The chain recombines TRBV7-2 with TRBJ2-1; D is unclear. Trimming stripped 5 bases from V and 7 bases from J, with 12 bases between. This CDR3 region has 13 residues. The germline V gene has CDR1 SGHTA and CDR2 FQGNSA. The CDR3 sequence is CASSPYLGNEQFF. The CDR3 DNA follows: TGTGCCAGCAGCCCGTATTTAGGGAATGAGCAGTTCTTC.

In this sample, this clone turned up a few times. The chain has TRBV23-1 and TRBJ2-5; D not resolved. TRBV23-1 is given ORF status, its function remaining uncertain. The V end lost 1 base, the J end lost 5 bases, and 11 bases lay between the germline ends. The CDR3 has 14 residues. CDR3 region: CASSQLAESETQYF. DNA of the CDR3: TGCGCCAGCAGTCAATTAGCAGAATCGGAGACCCAGTACTTC.

The chain has TRBV29-1 and TRBJ2-3; TRBD2 might be the D (5 bases). This CDR3 spans 13 amino acids. Looked up from germline, CDR1 is SQVTM and CDR2 is ANQGSEA. V was cut by 4 bases and J by 4 bases, with 12 bases left in between. The CDR3 sequence is CSVARGRADTQYF. The CDR3, as DNA: TGCAGCGTTGCCCGGGGAAGGGCAGATACGCAGTATTTT.

This clone showed up just a few times. The gene calls are TRBV29-1 and TRBJ2-1; D is possibly TRBD2 (6 bases). This CDR3 is 16 amino acids long. Germline CDR1 SQVTM, CDR2 ANQGSEA. V was trimmed by 8 bases and J by 0 bases, leaving 20 bases between them. DNA for the CDR3: TGCAGCCATCCTGGCCGGGGGACCAGCTCCTACAATGAGCAGTTCTTC. Amino acid sequence: CSHPGRGTSSYNEQFF.

This sequence joins TRBV6-5 and TRBJ1-5; D unclear. V was pared by 6 bases and J by 5 bases, with 11 bases between. Looked up from germline, CDR1 is MNHEY and CDR2 is SVGAGI. The CDR3 runs to 13 residues. The DNA for the CDR3 is TGTGCCAGCAGCCGGTTCGGACATCAGCCCCAGCATTTT. As protein: CASSRFGHQPQHF.

This clone was picked up a small number of times. The chain combines TRBV5-4 with TRBJ1-4; tentatively, D is TRBD1 (6 bases). Germline V gene data show CDR1 as SGHNT and CDR2 as YYREEE (reference sequence). The CDR3 runs 16 residues. Trimming cost V 3 bases and J 5 bases, with 17 bases left between them. The CDR3 DNA reads TGTGCCAGCAGCTCGACAGGCCTCTCCGGAAATGAAAAACTGTTTTTT. It codes for CASSSTGLSGNEKLFF.